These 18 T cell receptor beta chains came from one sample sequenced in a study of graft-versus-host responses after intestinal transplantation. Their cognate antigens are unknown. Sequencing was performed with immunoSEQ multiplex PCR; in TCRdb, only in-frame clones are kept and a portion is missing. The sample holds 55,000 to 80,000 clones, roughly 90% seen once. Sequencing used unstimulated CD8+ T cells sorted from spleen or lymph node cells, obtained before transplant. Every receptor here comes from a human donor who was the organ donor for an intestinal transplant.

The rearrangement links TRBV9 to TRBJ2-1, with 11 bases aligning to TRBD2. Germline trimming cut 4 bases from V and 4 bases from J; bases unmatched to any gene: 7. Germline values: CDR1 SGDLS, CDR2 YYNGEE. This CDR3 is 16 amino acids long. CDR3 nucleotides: TGTGCCAGCAGCCTCTCGGGACTAGCGGATTACAATGAGCAGTTCTTC. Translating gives CASSLSGLADYNEQFF.

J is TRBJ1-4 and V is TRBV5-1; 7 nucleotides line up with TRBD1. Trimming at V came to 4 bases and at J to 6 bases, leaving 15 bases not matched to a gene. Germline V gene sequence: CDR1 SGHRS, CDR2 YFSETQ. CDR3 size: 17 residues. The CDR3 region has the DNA TGCGCCAGCAGCCCAGAGGAACGGAAACAGGGGTATGAAAAACTGTTTTTT. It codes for CASSPEERKQGYEKLFF. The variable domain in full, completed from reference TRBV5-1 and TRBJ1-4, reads KAGVTQTPRYLIKTRGQQVTLSCSPISGHRSVSWYQQTPGQGLQFLFEYFSETQRNKGNFPGRFSGRQFSNSRSEMNVSTLELGDSALYLCASSPEERKQGYEKLFFGSGTQLSVL.

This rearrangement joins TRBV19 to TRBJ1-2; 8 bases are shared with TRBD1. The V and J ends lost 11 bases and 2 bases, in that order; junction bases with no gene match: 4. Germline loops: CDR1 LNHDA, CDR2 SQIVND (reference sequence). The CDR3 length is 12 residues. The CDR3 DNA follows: TGTGCCGCCGGACAGGGAAACTATGGCTACACCTTC. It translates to CAAGQGNYGYTF.

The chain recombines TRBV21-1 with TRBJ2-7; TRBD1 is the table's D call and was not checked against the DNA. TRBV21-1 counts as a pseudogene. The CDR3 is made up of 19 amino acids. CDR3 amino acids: CASSPRGRDRGQRRYEQYF. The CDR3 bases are TGTGCCAGCAGCCCAAGGGGTCGGGACAGGGGTCAGCGGAGGTACGAGCAGTACTTC.

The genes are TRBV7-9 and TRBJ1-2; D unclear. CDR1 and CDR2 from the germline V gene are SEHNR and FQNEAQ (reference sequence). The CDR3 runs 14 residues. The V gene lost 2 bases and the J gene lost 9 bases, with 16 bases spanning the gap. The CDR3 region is CASSLLLQPFRYTF. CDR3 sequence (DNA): TGTGCCAGCAGCTTATTATTACAGCCGTTTCGCTACACCTTC. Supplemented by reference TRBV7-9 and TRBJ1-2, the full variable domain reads DTGVSQNPRHKITKRGQNVTFRCDPISEHNRLYWYRQTLGQGPEFLTYFQNEAQLEKSRLLSDRFSAERPKGSFSTLEIQRTEQGDSAMYLCASSLLLQPFRYTFGSGTRLTVV.

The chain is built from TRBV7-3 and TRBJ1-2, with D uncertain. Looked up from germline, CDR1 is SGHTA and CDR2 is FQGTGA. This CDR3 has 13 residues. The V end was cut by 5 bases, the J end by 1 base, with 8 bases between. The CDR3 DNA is TGTGCCAGCAGCCCCGGGGTTAACTATGGCTACACCTTC. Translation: CASSPGVNYGYTF.

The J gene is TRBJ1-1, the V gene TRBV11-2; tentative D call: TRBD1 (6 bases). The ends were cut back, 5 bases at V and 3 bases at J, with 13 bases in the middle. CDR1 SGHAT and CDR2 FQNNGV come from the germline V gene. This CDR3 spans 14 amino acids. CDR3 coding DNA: TGTGCCAGCAGCCTAACAGGGAGTGACACTGAAGCTTTCTTT. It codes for CASSLTGSDTEAFF.

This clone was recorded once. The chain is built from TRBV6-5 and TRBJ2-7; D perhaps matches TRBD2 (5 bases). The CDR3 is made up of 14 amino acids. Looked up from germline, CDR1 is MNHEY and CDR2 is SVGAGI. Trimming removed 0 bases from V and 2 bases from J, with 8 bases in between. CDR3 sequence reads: CASSYSARAYEQYF. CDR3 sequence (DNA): TGTGCCAGCAGTTACTCTGCGAGGGCCTACGAGCAGTACTTC.

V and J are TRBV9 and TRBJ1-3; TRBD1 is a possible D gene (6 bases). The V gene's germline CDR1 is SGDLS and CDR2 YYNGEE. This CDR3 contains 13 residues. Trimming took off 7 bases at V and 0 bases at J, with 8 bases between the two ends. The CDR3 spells CASRDTSGNTIYF. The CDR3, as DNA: TGTGCCAGCCGGGACACCTCTGGAAACACCATATATTTT.

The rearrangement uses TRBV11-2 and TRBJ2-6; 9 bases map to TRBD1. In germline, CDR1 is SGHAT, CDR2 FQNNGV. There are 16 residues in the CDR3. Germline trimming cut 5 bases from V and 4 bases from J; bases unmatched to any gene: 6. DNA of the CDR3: TGTGCCAGCAGCCCCGGGACAGGGAACGGGGCCAACGTCCTGACTTTC. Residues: CASSPGTGNGANVLTF.

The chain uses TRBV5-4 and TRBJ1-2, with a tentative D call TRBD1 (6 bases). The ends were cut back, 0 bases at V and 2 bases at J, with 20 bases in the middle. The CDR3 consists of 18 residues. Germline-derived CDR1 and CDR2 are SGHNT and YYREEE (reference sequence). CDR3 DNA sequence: TGTGCCAGCAGCTTGGATCATAACAGGGTAGGGGTGAACTATGGCTACACCTTC. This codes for CASSLDHNRVGVNYGYTF.

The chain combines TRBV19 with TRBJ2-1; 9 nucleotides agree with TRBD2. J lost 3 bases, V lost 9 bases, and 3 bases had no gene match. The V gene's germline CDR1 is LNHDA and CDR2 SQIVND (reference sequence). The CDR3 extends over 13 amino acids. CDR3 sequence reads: CARRTSDYNEQFF. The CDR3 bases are TGTGCCAGAAGGACTAGCGACTACAATGAGCAGTTCTTC. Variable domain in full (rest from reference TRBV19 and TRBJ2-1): DGGITQSPKYLFRKEGQNVTLSCEQNLNHDAMYWYRQDPGQGLRLIYYSQIVNDFQKGDIAEGYSVSREKKESFPLTVTSAQKNPTAFYLCARRTSDYNEQFFGPGTRLTVL.

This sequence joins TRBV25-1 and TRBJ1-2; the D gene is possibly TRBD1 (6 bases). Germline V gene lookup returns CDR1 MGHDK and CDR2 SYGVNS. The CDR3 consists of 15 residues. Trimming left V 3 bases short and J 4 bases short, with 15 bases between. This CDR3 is CASSDRGTLPYGYTF. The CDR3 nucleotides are TGTGCCAGCAGTGACAGGGGTACATTACCCTATGGCTACACCTTC.

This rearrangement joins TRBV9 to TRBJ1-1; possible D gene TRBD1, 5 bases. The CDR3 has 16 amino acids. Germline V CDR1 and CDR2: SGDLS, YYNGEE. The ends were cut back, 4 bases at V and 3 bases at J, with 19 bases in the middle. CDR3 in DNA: TGTGCCAGCAGCCATCCCATGGGGGGTGCCGACACTGAAGCTTTCTTT. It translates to CASSHPMGGADTEAFF.

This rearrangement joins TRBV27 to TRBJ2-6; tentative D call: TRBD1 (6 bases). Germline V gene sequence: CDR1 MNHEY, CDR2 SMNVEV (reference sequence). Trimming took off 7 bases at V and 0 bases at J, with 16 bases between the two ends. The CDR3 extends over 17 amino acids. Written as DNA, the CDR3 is TGTGCCAGCAAACCAACAGGGACCCCCTCTGGGGCCAACGTCCTGACTTTC. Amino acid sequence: CASKPTGTPSGANVLTF.

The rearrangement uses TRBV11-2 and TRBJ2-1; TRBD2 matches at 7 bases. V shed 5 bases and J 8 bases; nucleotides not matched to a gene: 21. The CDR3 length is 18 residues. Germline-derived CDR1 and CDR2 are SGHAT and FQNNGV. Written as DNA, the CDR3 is TGTGCCAGCAGCCTCGTTGACGAGCGGGATGGAATTGTCTATGAGCAGTTCTTC. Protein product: CASSLVDERDGIVYEQFF.

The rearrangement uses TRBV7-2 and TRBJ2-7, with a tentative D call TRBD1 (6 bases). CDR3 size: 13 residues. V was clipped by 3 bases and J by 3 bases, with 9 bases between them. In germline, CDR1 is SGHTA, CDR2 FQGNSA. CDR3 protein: CASSLGHYYEQYF. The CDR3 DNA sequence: TGTGCCAGCAGCTTGGGACATTACTACGAGCAGTACTTC.

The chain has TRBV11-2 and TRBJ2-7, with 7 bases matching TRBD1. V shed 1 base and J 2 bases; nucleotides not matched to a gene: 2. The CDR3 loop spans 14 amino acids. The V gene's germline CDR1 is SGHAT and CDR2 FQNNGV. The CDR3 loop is CASSLGQGPYEQYF. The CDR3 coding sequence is TGTGCCAGCAGCTTAGGACAGGGCCCCTACGAGCAGTACTTC.